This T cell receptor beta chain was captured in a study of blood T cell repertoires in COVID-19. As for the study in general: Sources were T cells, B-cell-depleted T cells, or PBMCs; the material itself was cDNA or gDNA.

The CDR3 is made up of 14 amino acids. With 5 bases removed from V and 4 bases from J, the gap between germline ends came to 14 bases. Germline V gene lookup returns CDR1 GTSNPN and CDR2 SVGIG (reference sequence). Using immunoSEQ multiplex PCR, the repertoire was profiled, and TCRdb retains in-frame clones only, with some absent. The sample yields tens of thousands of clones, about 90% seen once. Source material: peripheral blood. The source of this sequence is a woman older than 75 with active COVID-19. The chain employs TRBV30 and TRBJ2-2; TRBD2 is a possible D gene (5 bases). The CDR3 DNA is TGTGCCTGGTTTGGTCCGGGGAGCACCGGGGAGCTGTTTTTT. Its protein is CAWFGPGSTGELFF.